This T cell receptor beta chain was profiled in a study of CD4 T cells in relation to SARS-CoV-2 and coronaviruses. This CDR3 has 18 amino acids. Germline-derived CDR1 and CDR2 are MGHRA and YSYEKL. V trimming: 0 bases; J trimming: 2 bases; junction bases outside the gene matches: 10. This clone showed up just once. Sequencing was performed with immunoSEQ multiplex PCR; in TCRdb, only in-frame clones are kept and a portion is missing. The sample consists of about 37,000 clones, 88% of them appearing once. This TCR came from an adult with COVID-19. The sequenced sample consisted of memory CD4+ T cells from PBMCs. The chain is built from TRBV4-1 and TRBJ2-5; 9 bases agree with TRBD1. The CDR3 DNA reads TGCGCCAGCAGCCAAGATCTGCGGAACAGGGGGCCGCAAGAGACCCAGTACTTC. Translation gives CASSQDLRNRGPQETQYF.